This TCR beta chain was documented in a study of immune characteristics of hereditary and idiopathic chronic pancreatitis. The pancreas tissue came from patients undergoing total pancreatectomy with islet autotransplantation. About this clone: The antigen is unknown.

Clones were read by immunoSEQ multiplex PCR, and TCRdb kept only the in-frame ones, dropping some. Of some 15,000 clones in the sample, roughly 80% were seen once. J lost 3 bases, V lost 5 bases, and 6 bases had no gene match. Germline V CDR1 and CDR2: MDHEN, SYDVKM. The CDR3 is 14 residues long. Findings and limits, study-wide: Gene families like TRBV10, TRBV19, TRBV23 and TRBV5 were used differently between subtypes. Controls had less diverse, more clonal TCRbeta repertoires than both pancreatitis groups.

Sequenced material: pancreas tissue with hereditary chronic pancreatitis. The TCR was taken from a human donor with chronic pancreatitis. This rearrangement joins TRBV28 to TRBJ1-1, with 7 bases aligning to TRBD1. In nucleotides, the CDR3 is TGTGCCAGCAGTAGGACAGGACTGGACACTGAAGCTTTCTTT. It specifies CASSRTGLDTEAFF. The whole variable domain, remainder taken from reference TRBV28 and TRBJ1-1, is DVKVTQSSRYLVKRTGEKVFLECVQDMDHENMFWYRQDPGLGLRLIYFSYDVKMKEKGDIPEGYSVSREKKERFSLILESASTNQTSMYLCASSRTGLDTEAFFGQGTRLTVV.